This TCR beta chain was profiled in a study of OX40 agonist ivuxolimab in advanced cancers. Turning to the study itself: Dose-escalation patients were diagnosed with hepatocellular carcinoma, melanoma, renal cell cancer or head and neck cancer. Therapy given before enrollment (anti-PD-1, anti-PD-L1 or anti-CTLA-4) was allowed, and around 41% had some. Partial response was recorded in three patients: one hepatocellular carcinoma and two cutaneous melanoma cases.

Some clones are missing from TCRdb's copy, which holds only in-frame ones; the method was immunoSEQ multiplex PCR. The sample contains 72,000 or so clones, 80% of which appear only once. Germline V lookup: CDR1 LNHDA, CDR2 SQIVND (reference sequence). The CDR3 length is 13 residues. After removal of 7 bases from V and 6 bases from J, the junction contained 4 bases not matched to a gene. The TCR originated in an adult with an advanced solid tumor such as melanoma, head and neck, liver or kidney cancer. The sample consisted of CD4+ or CD8+ T cells sorted from blood, taken in a trial of the OX40 agonist ivuxolimab. The chain has TRBV19 and TRBJ1-5; TRBD1 matches 9 bases. The CDR3 region has the DNA TGTGCCAGTAAGGACAGGGGTGGTCAGCCCCAGCATTTT. Amino acids: CASKDRGGQPQHF. The full variable domain, with the rest looked up from reference TRBV19 and TRBJ1-5, is DGGITQSPKYLFRKEGQNVTLSCEQNLNHDAMYWYRQDPGQGLRLIYYSQIVNDFQKGDIAEGYSVSREKKESFPLTVTSAQKNPTAFYLCASKDRGGQPQHFGDGTRLSIL.